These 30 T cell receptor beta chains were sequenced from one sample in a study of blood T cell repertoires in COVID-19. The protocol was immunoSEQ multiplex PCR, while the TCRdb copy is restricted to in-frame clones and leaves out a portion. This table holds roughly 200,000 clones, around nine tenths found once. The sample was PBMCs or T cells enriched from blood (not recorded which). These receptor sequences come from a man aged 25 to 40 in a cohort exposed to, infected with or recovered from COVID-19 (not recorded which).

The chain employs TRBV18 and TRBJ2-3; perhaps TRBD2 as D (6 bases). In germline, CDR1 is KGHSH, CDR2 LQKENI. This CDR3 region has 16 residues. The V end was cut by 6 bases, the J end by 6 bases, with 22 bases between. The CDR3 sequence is CASSTGFLAMSDTQYF. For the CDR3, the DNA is TGTGCCAGCTCGACCGGTTTCCTAGCGATGTCGGATACGCAGTATTTT.

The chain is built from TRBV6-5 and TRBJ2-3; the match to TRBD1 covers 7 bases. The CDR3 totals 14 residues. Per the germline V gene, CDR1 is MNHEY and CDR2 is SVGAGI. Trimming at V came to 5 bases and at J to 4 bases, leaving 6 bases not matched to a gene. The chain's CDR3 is CASSTRQGSDTQYF. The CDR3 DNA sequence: TGTGCCAGCAGTACCAGACAGGGCTCAGATACGCAGTATTTT.

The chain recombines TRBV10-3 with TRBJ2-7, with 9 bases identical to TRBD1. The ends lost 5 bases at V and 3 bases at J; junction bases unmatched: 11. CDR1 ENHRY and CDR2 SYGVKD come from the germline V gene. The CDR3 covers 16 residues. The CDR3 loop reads CAISKPGQGTFYEQYF. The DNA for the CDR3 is TGTGCCATCAGTAAACCGGGACAGGGAACATTCTACGAGCAGTACTTC.

The CDR3, as DNA: TGTGCCAGCAGTTCCATAGGCAATCAGCCCCAGCATTTT. Amino acid sequence: CASSSIGNQPQHF. The V call is TRBV6-5, the J call TRBJ1-5, with D uncertain. Germline loops: CDR1 MNHEY, CDR2 SVGAGI. The CDR3 sequence is 13 residues long. V was pared by 4 bases and J by 2 bases, with 6 bases between.

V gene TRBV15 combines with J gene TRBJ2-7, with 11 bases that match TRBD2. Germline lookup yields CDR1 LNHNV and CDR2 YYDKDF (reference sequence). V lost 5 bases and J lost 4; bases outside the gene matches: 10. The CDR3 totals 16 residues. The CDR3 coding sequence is TGTGCCACCAGCGGATCCCTAGCGGGAGGTGGGTACGAGCAGTACTTC. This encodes CATSGSLAGGGYEQYF.

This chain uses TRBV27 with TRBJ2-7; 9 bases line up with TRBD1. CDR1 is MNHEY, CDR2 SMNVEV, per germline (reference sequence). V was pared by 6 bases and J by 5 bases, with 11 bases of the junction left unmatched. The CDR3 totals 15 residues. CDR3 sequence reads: CASRGPGTGRNEQYF. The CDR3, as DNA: TGTGCCAGCAGAGGCCCCGGGACAGGGCGCAACGAGCAGTACTTC.

In nucleotides, the CDR3 is TGTGCCAGCACCGGACAGGGGAGGAGATCACCCCTCCACTTT. Protein product: CASTGQGRRSPLHF. The J gene is TRBJ1-6, the V gene TRBV28; 9 bases line up with TRBD1. Germline trimming cut 7 bases from V and 10 bases from J; bases unmatched to any gene: 8. Germline V lookup: CDR1 MDHEN, CDR2 SYDVKM. The CDR3 loop spans 14 amino acids.

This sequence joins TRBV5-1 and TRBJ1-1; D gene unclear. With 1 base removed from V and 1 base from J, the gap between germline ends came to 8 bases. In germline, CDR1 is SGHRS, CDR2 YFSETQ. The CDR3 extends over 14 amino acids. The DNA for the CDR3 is TGCGCCAGCAGCTTGACCAGTACGAACACTGAAGCTTTCTTT. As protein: CASSLTSTNTEAFF.

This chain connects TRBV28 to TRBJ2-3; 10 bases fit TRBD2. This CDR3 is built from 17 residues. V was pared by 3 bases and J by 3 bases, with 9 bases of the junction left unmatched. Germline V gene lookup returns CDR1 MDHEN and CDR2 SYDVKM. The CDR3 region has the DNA TGTGCCAGCAGTTTTTTCTCTAGCGGGAGTGGAACAGATACGCAGTATTTT. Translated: CASSFFSSGSGTDTQYF.

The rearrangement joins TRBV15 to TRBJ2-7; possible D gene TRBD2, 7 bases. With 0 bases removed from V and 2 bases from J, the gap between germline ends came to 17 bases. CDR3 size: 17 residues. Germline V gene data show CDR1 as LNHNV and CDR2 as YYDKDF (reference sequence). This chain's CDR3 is CATSRDRLGGRAYEQYF. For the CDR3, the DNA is TGTGCCACCAGCAGAGATAGGTTAGGGGGGAGGGCCTACGAGCAGTACTTC.

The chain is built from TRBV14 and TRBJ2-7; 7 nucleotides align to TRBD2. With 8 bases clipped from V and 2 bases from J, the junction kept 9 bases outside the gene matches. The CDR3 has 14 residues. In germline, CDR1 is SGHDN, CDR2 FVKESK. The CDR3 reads CASGLGGSPYEQYF. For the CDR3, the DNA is TGTGCCAGCGGCCTAGGCGGGAGCCCCTACGAGCAGTACTTC.

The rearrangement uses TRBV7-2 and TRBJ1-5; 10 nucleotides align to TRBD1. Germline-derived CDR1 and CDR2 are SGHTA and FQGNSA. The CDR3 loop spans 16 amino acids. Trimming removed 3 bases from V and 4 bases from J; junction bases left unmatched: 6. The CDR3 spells CASSLTGGLGNQPQHF. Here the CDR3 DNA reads TGTGCCAGCAGCTTGACAGGGGGCCTCGGGAATCAGCCCCAGCATTTT.

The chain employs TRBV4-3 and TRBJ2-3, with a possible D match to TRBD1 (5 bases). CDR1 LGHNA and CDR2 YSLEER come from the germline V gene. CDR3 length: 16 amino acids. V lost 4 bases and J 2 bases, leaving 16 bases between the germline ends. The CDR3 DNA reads TGCGCCAGCAGCCTGGGAAGGGGTTCCTTCACAGATACGCAGTATTTT. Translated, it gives CASSLGRGSFTDTQYF.

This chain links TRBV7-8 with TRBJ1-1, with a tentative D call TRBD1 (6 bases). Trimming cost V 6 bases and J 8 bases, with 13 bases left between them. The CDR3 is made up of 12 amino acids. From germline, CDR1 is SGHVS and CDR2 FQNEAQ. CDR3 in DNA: TGTGCCAGCAGTCCACAGGGCCCCGAAGCTTTCTTT. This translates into CASSPQGPEAFF.

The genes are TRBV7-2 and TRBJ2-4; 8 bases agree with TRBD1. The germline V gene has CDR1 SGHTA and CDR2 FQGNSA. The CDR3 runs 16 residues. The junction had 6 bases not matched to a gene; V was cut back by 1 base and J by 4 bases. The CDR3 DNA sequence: TGTGCCAGCAGCTTAGAGACCGGGACAGGAAAAAACATTCAGTACTTC. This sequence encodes CASSLETGTGKNIQYF.

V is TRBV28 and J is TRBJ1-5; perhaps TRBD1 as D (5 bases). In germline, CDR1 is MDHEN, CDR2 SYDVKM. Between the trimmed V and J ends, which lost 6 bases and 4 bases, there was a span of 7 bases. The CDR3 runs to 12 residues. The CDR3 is CASSPGNQPQHF. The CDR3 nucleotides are TGTGCCAGCAGCCCAGGGAATCAGCCCCAGCATTTT.

The CDR3: CASRDREDQPQHF. In DNA, the CDR3 is TGTGCCTCCCGGGACAGGGAGGATCAGCCCCAGCATTTT. The V call is TRBV2, the J call TRBJ1-5; 9 bases fit TRBD1. V was clipped by 11 bases and J by 5 bases; unmatched bases: 7. Germline lookup yields CDR1 SNHLY and CDR2 FYNNEI. The CDR3 length is 13 residues. Together with reference TRBV2 and TRBJ1-5, the CDR3 gives the full variable domain: EPEVTQTPSHQVTQMGQEVILRCVPISNHLYFYWYRQILGQKVEFLVSFYNNEISEKSEIFDDQFSVERPDGSNFTLKIRSTKLEDSAMYFCASRDREDQPQHFGDGTRLSIL.

This CDR3 reads CASSPSGFGYEQYF. The CDR3 DNA reads TGTGCCAGCAGCCCGTCGGGTTTTGGCTACGAGCAGTACTTC. J is TRBJ2-7 and V is TRBV5-5; the D is unclear. The V gene lost 4 bases and the J gene lost 3 bases, with 14 bases spanning the gap. The CDR3 consists of 14 residues. Germline V gene lookup returns CDR1 SGHKS and CDR2 YYEKEE (reference sequence).

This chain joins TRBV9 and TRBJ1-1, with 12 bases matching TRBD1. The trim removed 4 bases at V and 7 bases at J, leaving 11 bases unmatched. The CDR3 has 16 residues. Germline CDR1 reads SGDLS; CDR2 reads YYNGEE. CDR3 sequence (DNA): TGTGCCAGCAGCTACTCCGGGACAGGGGGCTCGAGTGAAGCTTTCTTT. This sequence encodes CASSYSGTGGSSEAFF.

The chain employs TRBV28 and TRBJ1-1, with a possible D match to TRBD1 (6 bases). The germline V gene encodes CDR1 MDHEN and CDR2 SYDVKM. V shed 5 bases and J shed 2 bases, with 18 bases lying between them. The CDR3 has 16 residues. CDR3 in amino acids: CASSRDHRAPNTEAFF. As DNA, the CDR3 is TGTGCCAGCAGTCGAGACCACAGGGCCCCTAACACTGAAGCTTTCTTT.

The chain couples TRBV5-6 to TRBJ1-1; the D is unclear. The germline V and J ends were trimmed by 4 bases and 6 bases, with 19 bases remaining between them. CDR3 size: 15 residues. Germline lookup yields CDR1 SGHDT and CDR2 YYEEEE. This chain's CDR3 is CASSRRRTGRSEAFF. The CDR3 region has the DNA TGTGCCAGCAGCCGAAGACGGACCGGGAGGTCTGAAGCTTTCTTT.

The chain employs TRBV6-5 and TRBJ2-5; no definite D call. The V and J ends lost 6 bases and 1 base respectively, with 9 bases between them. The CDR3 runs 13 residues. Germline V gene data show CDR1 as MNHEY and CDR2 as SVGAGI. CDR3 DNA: TGTGCCAGCAGGAGACACCGCCAAGAGACCCAGTACTTC. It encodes CASRRHRQETQYF.

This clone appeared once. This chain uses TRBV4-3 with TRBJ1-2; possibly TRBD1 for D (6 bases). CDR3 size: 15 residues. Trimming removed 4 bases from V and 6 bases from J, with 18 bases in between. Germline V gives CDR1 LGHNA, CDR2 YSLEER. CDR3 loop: CASSPTGQSRNGYTF. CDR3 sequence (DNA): TGCGCCAGCAGCCCCACAGGACAGTCGAGGAATGGCTACACCTTC.

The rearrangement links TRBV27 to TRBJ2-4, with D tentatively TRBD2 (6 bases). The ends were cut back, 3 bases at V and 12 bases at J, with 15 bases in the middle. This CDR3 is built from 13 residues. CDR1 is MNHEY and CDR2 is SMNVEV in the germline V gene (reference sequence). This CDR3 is CASSLRLETAQYF. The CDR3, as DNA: TGTGCCAGCAGTTTGAGACTAGAAACGGCTCAGTACTTC.

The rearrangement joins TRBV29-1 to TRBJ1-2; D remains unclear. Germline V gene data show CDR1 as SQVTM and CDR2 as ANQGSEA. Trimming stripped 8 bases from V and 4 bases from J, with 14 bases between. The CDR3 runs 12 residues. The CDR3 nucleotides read TGCAGCTCCCGGGTCCCGGGCTATGGCTACACCTTC. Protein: CSSRVPGYGYTF.

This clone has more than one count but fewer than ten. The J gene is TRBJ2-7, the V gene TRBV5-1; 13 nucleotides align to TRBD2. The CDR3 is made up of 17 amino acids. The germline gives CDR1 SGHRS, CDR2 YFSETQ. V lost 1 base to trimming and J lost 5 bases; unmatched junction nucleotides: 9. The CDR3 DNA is TGCGCCAGCAGCTTGACTGAACTAGCGGGAGGGGGAGACGAGCAGTACTTC. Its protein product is CASSLTELAGGGDEQYF.

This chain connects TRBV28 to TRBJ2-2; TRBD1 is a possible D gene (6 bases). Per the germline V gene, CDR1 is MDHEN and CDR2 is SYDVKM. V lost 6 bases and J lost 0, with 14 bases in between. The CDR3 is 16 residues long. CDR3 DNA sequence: TGTGCCAGCAGGTGGGGGCTCGACACGAACACCGGGGAGCTGTTTTTT. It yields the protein CASRWGLDTNTGELFF.

The CDR3 DNA follows: TGTGCCAGCAGCTTAGTGCCTACCTCTGGAAACACCATATATTTT. Its protein product is CASSLVPTSGNTIYF. J is TRBJ1-3 and V is TRBV7-2, with unresolved D. CDR3 length: 15 amino acids. V lost 1 base and J 0 bases, leaving 7 bases between the germline ends. From germline, CDR1 is SGHTA and CDR2 FQGNSA.

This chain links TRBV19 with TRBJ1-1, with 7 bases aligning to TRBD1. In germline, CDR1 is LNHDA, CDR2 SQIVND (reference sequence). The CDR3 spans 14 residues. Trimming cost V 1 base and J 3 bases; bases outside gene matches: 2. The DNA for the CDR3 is TGTGCCAGTAGTATAGGAGGGGGCTACACTGAAGCTTTCTTT. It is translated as CASSIGGGYTEAFF.

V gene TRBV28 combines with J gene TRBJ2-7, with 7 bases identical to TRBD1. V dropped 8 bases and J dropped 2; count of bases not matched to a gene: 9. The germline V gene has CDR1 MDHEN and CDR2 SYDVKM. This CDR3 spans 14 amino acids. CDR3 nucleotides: TGTGCCAGCCTCAATCGGGACAGAACCTACGAGCAGTACTTC. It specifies CASLNRDRTYEQYF.